This T cell receptor beta chain was found in a study of blood T cell repertoires in COVID-19. In the study overall: COVID-19 samples, acute and convalescent, were from the United States, Italy and Spain. The analysed material was cDNA or gDNA that came from T cells, B-cell-depleted T cells, or PBMCs.

CDR1 and CDR2 (germline): SNHLY, FYNNEI. The CDR3 runs to 15 residues. V trimming: 6 bases; J trimming: 4 bases; junction bases outside the gene matches: 7. Per the authors' pipeline: Reference gene primer amplification yielded estimated nucleated cell counts. The protocol was immunoSEQ multiplex PCR, while the TCRdb copy is restricted to in-frame clones and leaves out a portion. V and J calls and clone size follow that table, whereas D and trimming were derived from the DNA. In the table there are tens of thousands of clones, roughly 86% of which are singletons. The chain joins TRBV2 to TRBJ1-3; 9 positions match TRBD1. The sequence was obtained from a human donor in a cohort sampled during active COVID-19. The sequenced material came from peripheral blood. CDR3 in DNA: TGTGCCAGCAGCTCCGGGACAGGGAGGGGAAACACCATATATTTT. Translating gives CASSSGTGRGNTIYF.